This is a list of T cell receptor beta chains from one sample in a study of blood T cell repertoires in COVID-19. The repertoire was sequenced with immunoSEQ multiplex PCR; TCRdb's copy has only in-frame clones and lacks some. The data hold about 140,000 clones, with about four fifths observed a single time. Sequencing was carried out using PBMCs or T cells enriched from blood (not recorded which). The source of these receptors is a woman under 30 who had been exposed to COVID-19. Each CDR3 is given with its conserved first and last residue. Each record gives: V gene, clone size, J gene, CDR3 protein. Not all rows give a size; the values are once, few, many and, for expanded clones, a class.

V gene: TRBV3-1/TRBV3-2; clone size: -; J gene: TRBJ1-5; CDR3 protein: CASSQSGVSQPQHF
V gene: TRBV7-7; clone size: -; J gene: TRBJ2-1; CDR3 protein: CASSLGADNEQFF
V gene: TRBV28; clone size: -; J gene: TRBJ1-1; CDR3 protein: CASSFVGGQGNTEAFF
V gene: TRBV5-4; clone size: few; J gene: TRBJ2-6; CDR3 protein: CASSRISGSGANVLTF
V gene: TRBV25-1; clone size: -; J gene: TRBJ1-2; CDR3 protein: CASSDNANYGYTF
V gene: TRBV6-5; clone size: -; J gene: TRBJ2-7; CDR3 protein: CASGFQTGAAYEQYF
V gene: TRBV4-2; clone size: -; J gene: TRBJ2-7; CDR3 protein: CASSQASGGLIYEQYF
V gene: TRBV6-5; clone size: -; J gene: TRBJ2-7; CDR3 protein: CASSPDRGFTYEQYF
V gene: TRBV6-4; clone size: -; J gene: TRBJ1-4; CDR3 protein: CASSEGESLETTNEKLFF
V gene: TRBV19; clone size: -; J gene: TRBJ1-2; CDR3 protein: CAIGGGLYGYTF
V gene: TRBV10-3; clone size: -; J gene: TRBJ2-7; CDR3 protein: CAISEGVITYEQYF
V gene: TRBV27; clone size: -; J gene: TRBJ2-2; CDR3 protein: CASSFELTGELFF
V gene: TRBV3-1/TRBV3-2; clone size: -; J gene: TRBJ2-7; CDR3 protein: CASSQSWIGRGYEQYF
V gene: TRBV5-6; clone size: -; J gene: TRBJ1-1; CDR3 protein: CASSLSLGSEAFF
V gene: TRBV27; clone size: -; J gene: TRBJ1-6; CDR3 protein: CASSSTGPSYNSPLHF
V gene: TRBV28; clone size: -; J gene: TRBJ2-7; CDR3 protein: CASTPGLGSEQYF
V gene: TRBV27; clone size: -; J gene: TRBJ1-2; CDR3 protein: CASSLSHTGTDYTF
V gene: TRBV5-4; clone size: -; J gene: TRBJ2-7; CDR3 protein: CASSFGAGGMTSYEQYF
V gene: TRBV29-1; clone size: once; J gene: TRBJ1-1; CDR3 protein: CSGAGRIGTEAFF
V gene: TRBV4-3; clone size: -; J gene: TRBJ2-5; CDR3 protein: CASSQDASAGETQYF
V gene: TRBV9; clone size: -; J gene: TRBJ2-7; CDR3 protein: CASSVGKGANEQYF
V gene: TRBV7-9; clone size: -; J gene: TRBJ2-2; CDR3 protein: CASSSRDRGTSGELFF
V gene: TRBV18; clone size: -; J gene: TRBJ2-7; CDR3 protein: CASSPRQGDDSSYEQYF
V gene: TRBV11-2; clone size: -; J gene: TRBJ1-2; CDR3 protein: CASSIYKGDYGYTF
V gene: TRBV30; clone size: -; J gene: TRBJ1-5; CDR3 protein: CAWSAKGIGNQPQHF
V gene: TRBV27; clone size: -; J gene: TRBJ2-2; CDR3 protein: CASSLQGRGTGELFF
V gene: TRBV13; clone size: -; J gene: TRBJ2-7; CDR3 protein: CASSSGLAGYEQYF
V gene: TRBV5-1; clone size: -; J gene: TRBJ1-1; CDR3 protein: CASTSTGYTEAFF
V gene: TRBV28; clone size: -; J gene: TRBJ1-1; CDR3 protein: CASSLPRENTEAFF
V gene: TRBV5-6; clone size: -; J gene: TRBJ2-5; CDR3 protein: CASSLEQGGGETQYF
V gene: TRBV6-5; clone size: -; J gene: TRBJ2-2; CDR3 protein: CASKTGGRAGELFF
V gene: TRBV27; clone size: few; J gene: TRBJ2-7; CDR3 protein: CASSKYGTLSSYEQYF
V gene: TRBV27; clone size: -; J gene: TRBJ2-5; CDR3 protein: CASSSRLQETQYF
V gene: TRBV19; clone size: -; J gene: TRBJ2-1; CDR3 protein: CASSKGGGTNEQFF
V gene: TRBV25-1; clone size: -; J gene: TRBJ1-2; CDR3 protein: CASRGPGQTYYGYTF
V gene: TRBV28; clone size: -; J gene: TRBJ2-4; CDR3 protein: CASSTAKNIQYF
V gene: TRBV4-2; clone size: -; J gene: TRBJ2-5; CDR3 protein: CASSQFLTSQETQYF
V gene: TRBV9; clone size: -; J gene: TRBJ2-7; CDR3 protein: CASSVGGTSVHEQYF
V gene: TRBV10-2; clone size: -; J gene: TRBJ2-7; CDR3 protein: CASRRDRDREQYF
V gene: TRBV6-5; clone size: -; J gene: TRBJ2-1; CDR3 protein: CASSYDRGVYNEQFF
V gene: TRBV6-6; clone size: -; J gene: TRBJ2-7; CDR3 protein: CASSRDSGTAESYEQYF
V gene: TRBV7-9; clone size: -; J gene: TRBJ2-3; CDR3 protein: CASSLALRLADTDTQYF
V gene: TRBV5-4; clone size: -; J gene: TRBJ2-7; CDR3 protein: CASSRQGADEQYF
V gene: TRBV10-1; clone size: few; J gene: TRBJ1-1; CDR3 protein: CASSLSVNTEAFF
V gene: TRBV7-2; clone size: -; J gene: TRBJ1-4; CDR3 protein: CASTLSGQGAEKLFF
V gene: TRBV28; clone size: -; J gene: TRBJ2-4; CDR3 protein: CASSREWAPAKNIQYF
V gene: TRBV6-2/TRBV6-3; clone size: -; J gene: TRBJ2-5; CDR3 protein: CASSYPSGRLEETQYF
V gene: TRBV6-5; clone size: once; J gene: TRBJ1-5; CDR3 protein: CASIGQYSNQPQHF
V gene: TRBV4-1; clone size: -; J gene: TRBJ1-2; CDR3 protein: CASSLTGANYGYTF
V gene: TRBV24-1; clone size: -; J gene: TRBJ2-5; CDR3 protein: CATSDPGQGRETQYF
V gene: TRBV21-1; clone size: -; J gene: TRBJ2-6; CDR3 protein: CASSKALGRAGANVLTF
V gene: TRBV27; clone size: -; J gene: TRBJ2-1; CDR3 protein: CASSGPQGGLWQFF
V gene: TRBV27; clone size: -; J gene: TRBJ1-3; CDR3 protein: CASSKQPLSSGNTIYF